This T cell receptor (beta chain) was captured in a study of blood T cells in healthy people across ages. Study background: Template switching retrieved approximately one barcoded beta molecule for each two T cells.

Germline V gene lookup returns CDR1 SQVTM and CDR2 ANQGSEA. This CDR3 contains 15 residues. A second about 7 to 11 cycle PCR used barcoded and J-beta primers. A single record per CDR3 protein comes from TCRdb applying MiXCR to the 5' RACE reads. The sample yields hundreds of thousands of distinct CDR3 sequences, 22% seen once. This sequence joins TRBV29-1 and TRBJ2-5, with D hard to call. The last part of the DNA fits TRBJ2-7 better; the J call may be wrong. The TCR comes from a man between 70 and 80 years old in good health. The specimen was blood. CDR3 bases: TGCAGCGTTGAACTTTTGGAGCAACCTTCCTACGAGCAGTACTTC. This sequence encodes CSVELLEQPSYEQYF.